The clone carrying this TCR beta chain occurred once. This sample is drawn from a study of technical replicates of blood from a few donors. Trimming removed 4 bases at V and 2 bases at J, with 21 bases between. There are 17 residues in the CDR3. The germline V gene has CDR1 SQVTM and CDR2 ANQGSEA. Only in-frame clones appear in the TCRdb table, and some are missing; sequencing was by immunoSEQ multiplex PCR. The profile shows about 75,000 clones, 80% to 95% of them singletons. V gene TRBV29-1 combines with J gene TRBJ1-3; D remains ambiguous. This clonotype was sampled from a human donor in good health. The sequenced sample was T cells isolated from PBMCs. The CDR3 sequence is CSVAAYREGRTGNTIYF. CDR3 in DNA: TGCAGCGTTGCCGCCTATAGGGAGGGAAGGACTGGAAACACCATATATTTT.